The 27 T cell receptor beta chains below were found in one sample sequenced in a study of blood T cell repertoires in COVID-19. TCRdb's table, derived via immunoSEQ multiplex PCR, lists solely in-frame clones and lacks some. This table has more than 65,000 clones, about nine tenths appearing once. The sequenced sample consisted of peripheral blood. The receptors derive from a man in his forties or fifties with active COVID-19.

The chain carries TRBV7-2 and TRBJ2-5; weak D call: TRBD1 (5 bases). V gave up 1 base and J gave up 5 bases, with 11 bases separating them. Germline V gene sequence: CDR1 SGHTA, CDR2 FQGNSA. The CDR3 consists of 14 residues. The CDR3 nucleotides are TGTGCCAGCAGCTTAGTGGGCAGGGCTGAGACCCAGTACTTC. Protein: CASSLVGRAETQYF.

The chain employs TRBV30 and TRBJ2-7; possibly TRBD2 for D (5 bases). This CDR3 comprises 19 residues. Trimming pared 0 bases from V and 2 bases from J, leaving 26 bases between. From germline, CDR1 is GTSNPN and CDR2 SVGIG (reference sequence). The CDR3 reads CAWSVRRSGLESGPYEQYF. The DNA of the CDR3 is TGTGCCTGGAGTGTACGGAGGAGTGGCCTAGAATCAGGCCCCTACGAGCAGTACTTC.

The chain recombines TRBV7-9 with TRBJ2-2; D is perhaps TRBD1 (5 bases). The CDR3 spans 18 residues. V was shortened by 4 bases and J by 4 bases, with 22 bases between the two germline ends. Germline CDR1 is SEHNR and CDR2 is FQNEAQ (reference sequence). CDR3 residues: CASSSTGLQHPRTGELFF. Here the CDR3 DNA reads TGTGCCAGCAGCTCTACAGGCTTGCAACACCCCCGCACCGGGGAGCTGTTTTTT.

This chain links TRBV7-2 with TRBJ1-2; D is undetermined. The CDR3 runs to 12 residues. Germline CDR1 reads SGHTA; CDR2 reads FQGNSA. Trimming removed 3 bases at V and 2 bases at J, with 4 bases between. CDR3: CASSFLNYGYTF. The CDR3 DNA follows: TGTGCCAGCAGCTTTCTAAACTATGGCTACACCTTC.

The genes are TRBV6-2 or TRBV6-3 and TRBJ1-2; unclear D gene. Trimming removed 0 bases at V and 8 bases at J, with 13 bases between. Per the germline V gene, CDR1 is MNHEY and CDR2 is SVGEGT. CDR3 size: 14 residues. This CDR3 is CASSYSSLLPGYTF. The CDR3 coding sequence is TGTGCCAGCAGTTACTCAAGCCTCCTTCCGGGCTACACCTTC.

The genes are TRBV30 and TRBJ1-1, with D unclear. V lost 3 bases and J lost 4, with 12 bases in between. The germline V gene encodes CDR1 GTSNPN and CDR2 SVGIG (reference sequence). The CDR3 length is 13 residues. In DNA form, the CDR3 reads TGTGCCTGGAGAGGTCAAGGAGTCACTGAAGCTTTCTTT. Translation: CAWRGQGVTEAFF.

The V and J genes are TRBV5-8 and TRBJ1-1; perhaps TRBD1 as D (6 bases). From germline, CDR1 is SGHTS and CDR2 YDEGEE. The CDR3 has 14 residues. Trimming took 4 bases from V and 3 from J, leaving 13 bases between them. For the CDR3, the DNA is TGTGCCAGCAGCCCAGGGGTGCGGGACACTGAAGCTTTCTTT. It yields the protein CASSPGVRDTEAFF.

This clone was seen just once. The chain has TRBV18 and TRBJ2-1; 11 nucleotides align to TRBD2. This CDR3 is built from 15 residues. CDR1 and CDR2 (germline): KGHSH, LQKENI. V trimming: 6 bases; J trimming: 6 bases; junction bases outside the gene matches: 7. The CDR3 coding sequence is TGTGCCAGCTCCCAAACTAGCGGGAGTGGCAATGAGCAGTTCTTC. This sequence encodes CASSQTSGSGNEQFF.

This chain uses TRBV10-3 with TRBJ2-5, with TRBD2 matching 13 bases. The trim removed 0 bases at V and 6 bases at J, leaving 7 bases unmatched. The CDR3 consists of 17 residues. Germline V gene lookup returns CDR1 ENHRY and CDR2 SYGVKD. As DNA, the CDR3 is TGTGCCATCAGTGAGTCAGGCGGACTAGCGGGGGTTCAGACCCAGTACTTC. Translated, it gives CAISESGGLAGVQTQYF.

The V and J genes are TRBV14 and TRBJ2-1, with 11 bases fitting TRBD1. Germline CDR1 is SGHDN and CDR2 is FVKESK. V shed 5 bases, J shed 6 bases, and the junction held 9 bases outside the gene matches. The CDR3 length is 16 residues. The CDR3 sequence is CASSKSGTGGSNEQFF. CDR3 coding DNA: TGTGCCAGCAGCAAATCCGGGACAGGGGGGAGCAATGAGCAGTTCTTC.

This chain links TRBV7-3 with TRBJ2-2; D may be TRBD1 (5 bases). The germline gives CDR1 SGHTA, CDR2 FQGTGA. Deletions cut 8 bases from V and 7 bases from J, with 8 bases between. CDR3 length equals 11 residues. CDR3 coding DNA: TGTGCCAGCTCTACAGGCGGGGAGCTGTTTTTT. Residues: CASSTGGELFF.

V and J are TRBV6-2 or TRBV6-3 and TRBJ2-7, with 8 bases aligning to TRBD1. Trimming removed 4 bases from V and 1 base from J; junction bases left unmatched: 12. CDR3 length equals 17 residues. Germline values: CDR1 MNHEY, CDR2 SVGEGT. The CDR3 DNA sequence: TGTGCCAGCAGTTCCCATTACCCCGGGACAGGATCCTACGAGCAGTACTTC. Its protein is CASSSHYPGTGSYEQYF.

This clone has just one count. This chain links TRBV3-1 (or the pseudogene TRBV3-2) with TRBJ2-7; D possibly corresponds to TRBD1 (5 bases). In germline, CDR1 is LGHDT, CDR2 YNNKEL (reference sequence). The CDR3 sequence is 13 residues long. V lost 3 bases to trimming and J lost 6 bases, with 12 bases between them. CDR3 coding DNA: TGTGCCAGCAGCCAGCTAGGGCAGGGCGAGCAGTACTTC. It specifies CASSQLGQGEQYF.

The chain joins TRBV5-1 to TRBJ1-4; D is ambiguous. Trimming removed 0 bases from V and 3 bases from J, with 6 bases in between. Germline assignment: CDR1 SGHRS and CDR2 YFSETQ. The CDR3 runs 14 residues. The CDR3 sequence is CASSLASANEKLFF. CDR3 DNA sequence: TGCGCCAGCAGCTTGGCCAGCGCTAATGAAAAACTGTTTTTT.

The chain combines TRBV11-2 with TRBJ1-5; no clear D gene. V lost 10 bases to trimming and J lost 5 bases, with 12 bases between them. CDR3 length: 12 amino acids. Germline CDR1 is SGHAT and CDR2 is FQNNGV. The CDR3 DNA reads TGTGCCACCCCGCTAGTGGATCAGCCCCAGCATTTT. This encodes CATPLVDQPQHF.

This chain links TRBV4-2 with TRBJ2-7; 8 positions agree with TRBD2. The germline gives CDR1 LGHNA, CDR2 YNFKEQ. The CDR3 is 15 amino acids. V dropped 3 bases and J dropped 0; count of bases not matched to a gene: 4. This chain's CDR3 is CASSQRLASSYEQYF. The CDR3 nucleotides are TGTGCCAGCAGCCAGAGACTAGCGAGCTCCTACGAGCAGTACTTC.

This chain connects TRBV5-1 to TRBJ1-2, with D possibly TRBD1 on 6 matching bases. V shed 4 bases and J shed 2 bases, with 15 bases lying between them. CDR3 size: 15 residues. Germline V gene sequence: CDR1 SGHRS, CDR2 YFSETQ. This CDR3 reads CASSSHYRENYGYTF. The CDR3 DNA is TGCGCCAGCAGCAGCCATTACAGGGAAAACTATGGCTACACCTTC. The full variable domain, with the rest looked up from reference TRBV5-1 and TRBJ1-2, is KAGVTQTPRYLIKTRGQQVTLSCSPISGHRSVSWYQQTPGQGLQFLFEYFSETQRNKGNFPGRFSGRQFSNSRSEMNVSTLELGDSALYLCASSSHYRENYGYTFGSGTRLTVV.

The chain recombines TRBV2 with TRBJ1-2; TRBD1 matches 8 bases. Germline assignment: CDR1 SNHLY and CDR2 FYNNEI. The CDR3 is 13 residues long. V shed 6 bases, J shed 3 bases, and the junction held 3 bases outside the gene matches. The CDR3 sequence: CASSADRDYGYTF. Written as DNA, the CDR3 is TGTGCCAGCAGCGCGGACAGGGACTATGGCTACACCTTC.

This clone has just a few counts. V gene TRBV19 combines with J gene TRBJ1-6; TRBD1 matches 8 bases. V was pared by 7 bases and J by 6 bases, with 5 bases of the junction left unmatched. CDR1 is LNHDA and CDR2 is SQIVND in the germline V gene (reference sequence). This CDR3 is built from 14 residues. The CDR3 spells CASKLGTGNSPLHF. The CDR3 region has the DNA TGTGCCAGTAAATTGGGGACAGGTAATTCACCCCTCCACTTT.

The chain joins TRBV28 to TRBJ1-1; 7 nucleotides align to TRBD1. In germline, CDR1 is MDHEN, CDR2 SYDVKM. The CDR3 is 20 residues long. V trimming: 8 bases; J trimming: 0 bases; junction bases outside the gene matches: 24. The CDR3 DNA reads as TGTGCCAGCGACGTAAGCCGCATTGTGGGACAGTATACAATGAACACTGAAGCTTTCTTT. This gives the protein CASDVSRIVGQYTMNTEAFF.

The rearrangement links TRBV5-1 to TRBJ1-1; D perhaps matches TRBD1 (6 bases). V lost 0 bases, J lost 6 bases, and 15 bases lay in between. The germline CDR1 and CDR2 sequences are SGHRS and YFSETQ. The CDR3 loop spans 15 amino acids. The CDR3 here is CASSLGTGWGAEAFF. CDR3 bases: TGCGCCAGCAGCTTGGGCACAGGGTGGGGCGCTGAAGCTTTCTTT.

The V call is TRBV11-2, the J call TRBJ1-4, with 8 bases matching TRBD1. The CDR3 is 17 residues long. Trimming took 5 bases from V and 4 from J; bases not matched to a gene: 12. The germline gives CDR1 SGHAT, CDR2 FQNNGV. CDR3 coding DNA: TGTGCCAGCAGCCCGGGCAGGGGGCGAACCAATAATGAAAAACTGTTTTTT. It yields the protein CASSPGRGRTNNEKLFF. Looking up the rest from reference TRBV11-2 and TRBJ1-4 gives the full variable domain: EAGVAQSPRYKIIEKRQSVAFWCNPISGHATLYWYQQILGQGPKLLIQFQNNGVVDDSQLPKDRFSAERLKGVDSTLKIQPAKLEDSAVYLCASSPGRGRTNNEKLFFGSGTQLSVL.

The chain uses TRBV11-2 and TRBJ2-5, with TRBD1 identical over 7 bases. The CDR3 is 13 residues long. V gave up 1 base and J gave up 7 bases; unmatched junction bases: 3. Germline values: CDR1 SGHAT, CDR2 FQNNGV. The CDR3 sequence is CASSLAGGGTQYF. For the CDR3, the DNA is TGTGCCAGCAGCTTAGCAGGGGGTGGGACCCAGTACTTC.

V and J are TRBV5-6 and TRBJ1-3; the D is unclear. The V end was cut by 3 bases, the J end by 3 bases, with 13 bases between. The CDR3 loop spans 15 amino acids. The V gene's germline CDR1 is SGHDT and CDR2 YYEEEE. The CDR3 loop reads CASSSTSGDGNTIYF. In DNA, the CDR3 is TGTGCCAGCAGCTCGACATCAGGCGATGGAAACACCATATATTTT.

This sequence joins TRBV6-2 or TRBV6-3 and TRBJ2-3, with a weak D call TRBD2 (5 bases). The CDR3 runs 16 residues. The germline gives CDR1 MNHEY, CDR2 SVGEGT. V lost 2 bases, J lost 2 bases, and 14 bases lay in between. Here the CDR3 DNA reads TGTGCCAGCAGTTACAAGGACTCTCTCCCCACAGATACGCAGTATTTT. Its translation: CASSYKDSLPTDTQYF.

The rearrangement joins TRBV6-5 to TRBJ2-7; 11 nucleotides match TRBD1. V dropped 6 bases and J dropped 5; count of bases not matched to a gene: 9. From germline, CDR1 is MNHEY and CDR2 SVGAGI. The CDR3 has 15 amino acids. This CDR3 is CASSSGTGGRNEQYF. CDR3 nucleotide sequence: TGTGCCAGCAGCTCCGGGACAGGGGGGAGGAACGAGCAGTACTTC.

This clone was seen a handful of times. The chain links TRBV5-1 to TRBJ1-5, with 7 bases lining up with TRBD1. V shed 4 bases and J 6 bases; nucleotides not matched to a gene: 10. This CDR3 has 15 amino acids. In germline, CDR1 is SGHRS, CDR2 YFSETQ. The CDR3 sequence is CASSPGQSRGQPQHF. CDR3 in DNA: TGCGCCAGCAGCCCGGGACAGTCAAGGGGTCAGCCCCAGCATTTT.